Sequencing of this T cell receptor beta chain was carried out in a study of T cell responses to AZD1222 COVID-19 vaccine (dated by TCRdb to the early 2020s). Background on the whole study: A total of under 250 trial participants underwent TCR sequencing, of whom more than 200 had received two doses of AZD1222 and roughly 26 had received two doses of the MenACWY control vaccine. Trial participants were enrolled by age into subgroups of 18-55, 56-69 and 70-plus years, and roughly 150, 30 and 60 TCR-sequenced participants, respectively, were included in these subgroups. General study outcomes and caveats: After two AZD1222 doses, spike-specific TCR breadth and depth were significantly higher than at day 0 and than in MenACWY recipients. Because no samples from the day 14 peak response were available, repertoires could be characterized only after the peak T cell response. Nearly half of unique spike-specific TCRs reportedly recognized epitopes outside regions mutated in the B.1.351 and B.1.1.7 variants. Conclusions about previously exposed vaccinees are limited because only a handful of AZD1222 recipients were SARS-CoV-2 seropositive at baseline. The 56-69-year group was small, and its depth increase did not reach significance, likely because of low power. Most participants were white British and females outnumbered males, and the authors suggested that clonal diversity may have been underestimated. The vaccine-associated CD4 TCRs covered the entire spike protein, and the dominant responses fell in regions 160-218 and 743-854.

On this clone itself: Its recognized antigen is unknown. Per-base quality was not reported, and no clone a single base away is much larger than it.

This specimen's time point label, interpreted: about 28 days (+/-7) after the second vaccine dose. Because spike-specific TCR depth and breadth did not differ between the two schedules, AZD1222 recipients who got a second dose at roughly 4 weeks were pooled with those who got a second dose at roughly 12 weeks. Vaccinee samples were obtained from the UK trials COV001 and COV002, which included a single-blind randomized controlled phase 2/3 trial of AZD1222 (ChAdOx1 nCoV-19) in healthy adults. Trial participant PBMC samples were collected at day 0 and day 28 after the second dose for TCRbeta chain sequencing. The CDR3 regions of human TCRbeta chains were analyzed by immunosequencing. Concerning the study's data processing: Repertoire TCRs were checked for matches against a reference library of SARS-CoV-2-specific TCRs that had been generated using the MIRA antigen-specificity platform. Breadth was defined as the fraction of unique TCRs that were SARS-CoV-2-associated, and depth was defined as the fraction of total T cells that were SARS-CoV-2-associated. Using the MIRA data, each spike-specific TCR was assigned both to the spike region to which the TCR was reactive and to a CD4 or CD8 class. Log10-transformed breadth and depth values were compared by one-way ANOVA with Sidak's multiple comparisons tests. Here the immuneACCESS table is served through TCRdb, limited to in-frame sequences with V and J called. Missing clones are a known gap in these copies; in checked studies unresolved V genes cover under half, and the rest lacks a known reason. That table is the source of V, J and clone size, and D and trimming were worked out from the DNA. For this sample there are about 120,000 clones; roughly 92% appear just once. The ten largest account for around 1.6% of the sample.

The germline V gene encodes CDR1 LNHDA and CDR2 SQIVND (reference sequence). Spanning cysteine to phenylalanine, the CDR3 consists of 15 amino acids. Only the CDR3 portion is preserved as DNA: 45 bases, with reading frame beginning at the first base. V is clipped by 6 bases and J by 4 bases, and the sequence between their germline boundaries is 19 bases long. The sample in question was peripheral blood, obtained 28 days after the second AZD1222 dose. The V gene is TRBV19 and the J gene is TRBJ2-7; D gene: possibly TRBD1, on 6 matching bases. This clonotype was sampled from an adult who received the AZD1222 COVID-19 vaccine. The CDR3 region reads CASSQQVGQKYEQYF. Read as DNA, the sequence is TGTGCCAGTAGCCAGCAAGTAGGACAGAAATACGAGCAGTACTTC. Extended through the reference TRBV19 and TRBJ2-7 proteins, this CDR3 yields the full variable domain: DGGITQSPKYLFRKEGQNVTLSCEQNLNHDAMYWYRQDPGQGLRLIYYSQIVNDFQKGDIAEGYSVSREKKESFPLTVTSAQKNPTAFYLCASSQQVGQKYEQYFGPGTRLTVT.